This T cell receptor beta chain was captured by sequencing in a study of blood T cells in healthy people across ages. Study-level findings and limits: Aged donors had fewer naive CD4+ cells and lower diversity than long-lived donors.

A sample-barcoded 5' primer and a J-beta primer mix were used in a second PCR of roughly 7 to 11 cycles. Every cDNA molecule carried a tag from a template-switch adaptor bearing 12 random nucleotides. TCRdb independently ran MiXCR on the 5' RACE reads; one entry per CDR3 protein. The sample shows around 750,000 distinct CDR3 sequences, about 53% of them seen only once. CDR3 length: 16 residues. CDR1 and CDR2 (germline): SGDLS, YYNGEE. V gave up 0 bases and J gave up 2 bases, with 15 bases separating them. As to this clonotype: Its antigen remains unidentified.

The TCR originated in a man aged 80 or over in good health. The sequenced sample consisted of blood. The V and J genes are TRBV9 and TRBJ2-7; D unclear. Here the CDR3 reads CASSVGPGRLTYEQYF. CDR3 coding DNA: TGTGCCAGCAGCGTAGGCCCTGGGCGCCTGACCTACGAGCAGTACTTC.